The 8 T cell receptor beta chains given below trace back to one sample, sequenced in a study of response to subunit inactivated influenza vaccine. TCRdb re-called the RT-PCR reads through MiXCR, storing one row per CDR3 protein. The data show roughly 760,000 distinct CDR3 sequences, with 21% seen just once and approximately 10% held by the top ten. Sequences were derived from PBMCs from blood, sampled 5 to 6 days after vaccination. The origin of the receptors is a man aged 45-60 years who received an inactivated influenza vaccine.

The rearrangement joins TRBV6-2 or TRBV6-3 to TRBJ2-2; D is possibly TRBD1 (6 bases). CDR1 is MNHEY, CDR2 SVGEGT, per germline. V lost 5 bases and J 2 bases, leaving 12 bases between the germline ends. The CDR3 length is 15 residues. As DNA, the CDR3 is TGTGCCAGCAGTGTAGACAGGCTTAACACCGGGGAGCTGTTTTTT. It is translated as CASSVDRLNTGELFF.

This chain joins TRBV24-1 and TRBJ2-1; no clear D gene. V was trimmed by 0 bases and J by 9 bases, leaving 5 bases between them. The CDR3 is 12 residues long. Per germline, CDR1 KGHDR and CDR2 SFDVKD. CDR3 region: CATSDLRSEQFF. Here the CDR3 DNA reads TGTGCCACCAGTGATTTGAGGAGTGAGCAGTTCTTC.

This clonotype was observed a handful of times. Given a much more abundant clone one base away, this may be a read error. V usage is TRBV28 and J usage is TRBJ2-1; 9 nucleotides align to TRBD1. The CDR3 spans 14 residues. V shed 7 bases, J shed 0 bases, and the junction held 1 base outside the gene matches. Germline assignment: CDR1 MDHEN and CDR2 SYDVKM. The CDR3 sequence is CASTTGGSYNEQFF. The DNA of the CDR3 is TGTGCCAGCACGACAGGGGGCTCCTACAATGAGCAGTTCTTC.

This clonotype was seen only a few times. V gene TRBV20-1 combines with J gene TRBJ2-1; D is unclear. This CDR3 region has 14 residues. Germline CDR1 and CDR2: DFQATT and SNEGSKA (reference sequence). Trimming shortened V by 1 base and J by 0 bases, and 7 bases separated the two germline ends. The CDR3 loop is CSARAESSYNEQFF. Here the CDR3 DNA reads TGCAGTGCTAGAGCGGAGAGCTCCTACAATGAGCAGTTCTTC.

J is TRBJ2-5 and V is TRBV6-1; no firm D call. Germline V gene lookup returns CDR1 MNHNS and CDR2 SASEGT. This CDR3 has 13 amino acids. The ends were cut back, 2 bases at V and 2 bases at J, with 6 bases in the middle. The CDR3 bases are TGTGCCAGCAGTGAATGGCAGCAAGAGACCCAGTACTTC. Translated, it gives CASSEWQQETQYF.

The J gene is TRBJ2-7, the V gene TRBV18; 11 bases match TRBD2. Unmatched junction bases numbered 2, after V lost 0 bases and J lost 4 bases. Germline V CDR1 and CDR2: KGHSH, LQKENI. This CDR3 is 15 amino acids long. This chain's CDR3 is CASSPPASGGYEQYF. For the CDR3, the DNA is TGTGCCAGCTCACCACCGGCTAGCGGGGGGTACGAGCAGTACTTC. The full variable domain, its missing parts supplied by reference TRBV18 and TRBJ2-7, is NAGVMQNPRHLVRRRGQEARLRCSPMKGHSHVYWYRQLPEEGLKFMVYLQKENIIDESGMPKERFSAEFPKEGPSILRIQQVVRGDSAAYFCASSPPASGGYEQYFGPGTRLTVT.

This clonotype came up a few times. The V and J genes are TRBV28 and TRBJ2-1; D uncertain. This CDR3 spans 14 amino acids. V lost 2 bases, J lost 4 bases, and 9 bases lay in between. Germline V CDR1 and CDR2: MDHEN, SYDVKM. The CDR3 spells CASSLEAGYNEQFF. For the CDR3, the DNA is TGTGCCAGCAGTTTAGAGGCAGGATACAATGAGCAGTTCTTC.

This clonotype came up many times. This chain uses TRBV5-1 with TRBJ1-2; possible D gene TRBD1, 6 bases. The V end lost 2 bases, the J end lost 6 bases, and 8 bases lay between the germline ends. The CDR3 totals 12 residues. Germline V CDR1 and CDR2: SGHRS, YFSETQ. CDR3 sequence reads: CASSFDRNGYTF. CDR3 DNA sequence: TGCGCCAGCAGCTTCGACAGGAATGGCTACACCTTC.